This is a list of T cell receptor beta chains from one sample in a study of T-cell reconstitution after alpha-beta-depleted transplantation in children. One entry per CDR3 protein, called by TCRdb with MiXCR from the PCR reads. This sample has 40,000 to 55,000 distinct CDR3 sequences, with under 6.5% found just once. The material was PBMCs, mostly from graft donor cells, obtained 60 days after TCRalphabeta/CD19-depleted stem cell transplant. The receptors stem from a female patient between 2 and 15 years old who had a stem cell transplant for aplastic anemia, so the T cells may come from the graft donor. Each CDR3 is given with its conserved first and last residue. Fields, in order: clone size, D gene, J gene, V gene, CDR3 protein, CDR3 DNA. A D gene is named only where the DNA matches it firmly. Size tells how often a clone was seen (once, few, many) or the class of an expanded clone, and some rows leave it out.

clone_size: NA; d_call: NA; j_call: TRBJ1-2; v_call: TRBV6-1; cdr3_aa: CASSRKAENYGYTF; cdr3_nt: TGTGCCAGCAGTCGTAAGGCAGAAAACTATGGCTACACCTTC
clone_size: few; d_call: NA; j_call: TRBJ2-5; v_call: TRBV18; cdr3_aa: CASSPSLQETQYF; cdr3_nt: TGTGCCAGCTCACCATCCCTCCAAGAGACCCAGTACTTC
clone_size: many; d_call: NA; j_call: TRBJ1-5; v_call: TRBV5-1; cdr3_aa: CASSPTGARSPQHF; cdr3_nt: TGCGCCAGCAGCCCTACCGGGGCCAGAAGTCCCCAGCATTTT
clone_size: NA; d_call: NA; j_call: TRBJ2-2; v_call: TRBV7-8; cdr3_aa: CASSFFGVTGELFF; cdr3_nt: TGTGCCAGCAGCTTTTTCGGGGTCACCGGGGAGCTGTTTTTT
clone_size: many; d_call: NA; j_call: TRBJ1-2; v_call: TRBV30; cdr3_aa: CASLPRGGLGGYTF; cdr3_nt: TGTGCCTCCTTACCCAGGGGCGGCCTAGGCGGCTACACCTTC
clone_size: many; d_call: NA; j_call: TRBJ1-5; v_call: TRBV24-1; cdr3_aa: CATSGSDNQPQHF; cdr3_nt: TGTGCCACCAGTGGGAGTGACAATCAGCCCCAGCATTTT
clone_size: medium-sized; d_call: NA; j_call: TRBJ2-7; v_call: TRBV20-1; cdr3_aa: CSAVTGPPEQYF; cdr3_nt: TGCAGTGCGGTCACCGGGCCCCCCGAGCAGTACTTC
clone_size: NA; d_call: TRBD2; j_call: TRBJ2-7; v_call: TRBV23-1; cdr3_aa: CASSEKEVAGGETYEQYF; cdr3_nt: TGCGCCAGCAGTGAGAAGGAAGTAGCGGGAGGCGAGACCTACGAGCAGTACTTC
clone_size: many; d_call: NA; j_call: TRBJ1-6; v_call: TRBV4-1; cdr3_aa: CASSQDTWVGAYNSPLHF; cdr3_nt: TGCGCCAGCAGCCAAGATACCTGGGTCGGGGCCTATAATTCACCCCTCCACTTT
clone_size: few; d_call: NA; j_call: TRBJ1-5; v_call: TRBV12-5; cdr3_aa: CASGLRGGAAMVRPQHF; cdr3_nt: TGTGCTAGTGGCCTGAGGGGTGGAGCAGCGATGGTGAGGCCCCAGCATTTT
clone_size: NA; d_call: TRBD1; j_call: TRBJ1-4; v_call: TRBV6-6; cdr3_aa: CASSQDRNIYRGLFF; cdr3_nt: TGTGCCAGCAGCCAGGACAGGAACATCTATCGGGGGCTGTTTTTT
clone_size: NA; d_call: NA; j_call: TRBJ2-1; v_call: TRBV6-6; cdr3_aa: CASLIVGSNEQFF; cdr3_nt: TGTGCCAGCTTGATAGTCGGCTCTAATGAGCAGTTCTTC
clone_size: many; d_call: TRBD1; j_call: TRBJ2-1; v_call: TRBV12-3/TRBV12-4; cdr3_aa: CASSFSGQGIAEQFF; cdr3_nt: TGTGCCAGCAGTTTTTCCGGACAGGGGATCGCTGAGCAGTTCTTC
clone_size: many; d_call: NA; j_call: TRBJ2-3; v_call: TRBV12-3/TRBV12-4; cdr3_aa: CASSPSSTDTQYF; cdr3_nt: TGTGCCAGCAGCCCGTCGAGCACAGATACGCAGTATTTT
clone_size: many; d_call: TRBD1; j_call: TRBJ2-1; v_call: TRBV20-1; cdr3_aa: CSAFRGGQGLNEQFF; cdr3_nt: TGCAGTGCTTTTCGAGGGGGACAGGGACTCAATGAGCAGTTCTTC
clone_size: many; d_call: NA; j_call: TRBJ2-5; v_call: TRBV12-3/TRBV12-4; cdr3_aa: CASSYGVGADQETQYF; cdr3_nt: TGTGCCAGCAGCTATGGTGTGGGGGCCGACCAAGAGACCCAGTACTTC
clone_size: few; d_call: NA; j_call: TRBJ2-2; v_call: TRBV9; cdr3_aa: CASSVPRAPGVNGELFF; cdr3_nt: TGTGCCAGCAGCGTACCCCGGGCCCCAGGCGTCAACGGGGAGCTGTTTTTT
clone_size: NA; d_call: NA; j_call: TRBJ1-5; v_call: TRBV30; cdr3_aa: CAWNRAGLNQPQHF; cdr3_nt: TGTGCCTGGAACAGGGCAGGGCTTAATCAGCCCCAGCATTTT
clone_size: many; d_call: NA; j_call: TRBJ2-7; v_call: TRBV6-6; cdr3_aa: CASSQSSYEQYF; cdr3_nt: TGTGCCAGCAGTCAGAGCTCCTACGAGCAGTACTTC
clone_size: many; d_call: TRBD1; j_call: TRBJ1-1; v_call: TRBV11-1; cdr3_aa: CASSYAGQMNTEAFF; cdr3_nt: TGTGCCAGCAGCTATGCGGGACAGATGAACACTGAAGCTTTCTTT
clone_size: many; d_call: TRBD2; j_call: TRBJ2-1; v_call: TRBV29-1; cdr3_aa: CSVVKRGAAYNEQFF; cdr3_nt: TGCAGCGTTGTGAAGCGGGGGGCCGCCTACAATGAGCAGTTCTTC
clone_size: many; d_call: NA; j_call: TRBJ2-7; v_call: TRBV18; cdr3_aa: CASSPPGNPAEQYF; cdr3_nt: TGTGCCAGCTCACCACCGGGCAACCCGGCGGAGCAGTACTTC
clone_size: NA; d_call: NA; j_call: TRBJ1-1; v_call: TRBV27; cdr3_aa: CASSFSLGTEAFF; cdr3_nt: TGTGCCAGCAGTTTTTCCCTCGGGACTGAAGCTTTCTTT
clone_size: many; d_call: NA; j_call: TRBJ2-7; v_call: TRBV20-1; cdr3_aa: CSAPTLVGNYEQYF; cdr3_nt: TGCAGTGCCCCGACGTTGGTTGGAAACTACGAGCAGTACTTC
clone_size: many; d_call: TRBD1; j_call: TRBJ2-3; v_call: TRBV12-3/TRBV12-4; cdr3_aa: CASSRRRDRGTDTQYF; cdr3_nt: TGTGCCAGCAGTCGACGGAGGGACAGGGGTACAGATACGCAGTATTTT
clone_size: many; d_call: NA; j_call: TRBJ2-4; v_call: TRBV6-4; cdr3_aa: CASSPPMATKNIQYF; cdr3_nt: TGTGCCAGCAGTCCCCCGATGGCTACCAAAAACATTCAGTACTTC
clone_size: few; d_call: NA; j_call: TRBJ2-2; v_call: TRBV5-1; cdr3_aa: CASESAGGHGELFF; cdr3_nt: TGCGCCAGCGAATCGGCAGGGGGGCACGGGGAGCTGTTTTTT
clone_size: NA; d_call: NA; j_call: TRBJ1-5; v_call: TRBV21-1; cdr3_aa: CASSTRETDGNQPQHF; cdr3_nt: TGTGCCAGCAGCACTAGGGAGACAGACGGCAATCAGCCCCAGCATTTT
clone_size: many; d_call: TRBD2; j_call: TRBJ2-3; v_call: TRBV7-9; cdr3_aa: CASSSSGGSTDTQYF; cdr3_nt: TGTGCCAGCAGCTCTAGCGGGGGAAGCACAGATACGCAGTATTTT
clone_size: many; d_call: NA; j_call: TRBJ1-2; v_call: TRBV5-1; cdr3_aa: CASSSGDAATNYGYTF; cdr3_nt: TGCGCCAGCAGCTCAGGGGACGCTGCCACTAACTATGGCTACACCTTC
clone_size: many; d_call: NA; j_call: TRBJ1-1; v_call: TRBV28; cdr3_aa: CASSNRFSQDAFF; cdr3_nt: TGTGCCAGCAGTAACAGGTTCTCTCAGGACGCTTTCTTT
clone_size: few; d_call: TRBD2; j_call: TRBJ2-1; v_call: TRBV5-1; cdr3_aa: CASSLGGRVSYNEQFF; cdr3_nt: TGCGCCAGCAGCCTGGGCGGGAGGGTCTCCTACAATGAGCAGTTCTTC
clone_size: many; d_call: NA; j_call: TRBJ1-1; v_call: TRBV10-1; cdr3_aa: CASSADMNTEAFF; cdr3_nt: TGCGCCAGCAGTGCCGACATGAACACTGAAGCTTTCTTT
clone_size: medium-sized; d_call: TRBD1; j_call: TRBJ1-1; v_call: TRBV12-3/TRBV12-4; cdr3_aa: CASSLAPGGTAFF; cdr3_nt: TGTGCCAGCAGTTTAGCGCCAGGGGGAACAGCTTTCTTT
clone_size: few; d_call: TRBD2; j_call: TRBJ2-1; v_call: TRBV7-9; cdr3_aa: CASSSRAGGPSSYNEQFF; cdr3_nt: TGTGCCAGCAGCTCCAGAGCGGGAGGCCCAAGCTCCTACAATGAGCAGTTCTTC
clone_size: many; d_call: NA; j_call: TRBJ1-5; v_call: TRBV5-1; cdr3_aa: CASSLAGSGNQPQHF; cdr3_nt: TGCGCCAGCAGCTTGGCGGGGTCGGGCAATCAGCCCCAGCATTTT
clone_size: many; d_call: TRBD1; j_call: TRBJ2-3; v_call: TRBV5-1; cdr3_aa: CASSTTTGASTDTQYF; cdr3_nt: TGCGCCAGCAGCACAACGACAGGGGCTAGCACAGATACGCAGTATTTT
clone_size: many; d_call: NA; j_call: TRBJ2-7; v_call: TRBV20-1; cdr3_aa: CSAETGTRSSYEQYF; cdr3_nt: TGCAGTGCAGAAACCGGGACTCGGAGCTCCTACGAGCAGTACTTC
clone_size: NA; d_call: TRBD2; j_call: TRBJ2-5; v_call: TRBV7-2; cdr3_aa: CASSVAGGETQYF; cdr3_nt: TGTGCCAGCAGCGTAGCGGGAGGGGAGACCCAGTACTTC
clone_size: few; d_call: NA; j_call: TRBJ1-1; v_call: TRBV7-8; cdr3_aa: CASSLAMGGEAFF; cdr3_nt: TGTGCCAGCAGCTTAGCGATGGGGGGAGAAGCTTTCTTT
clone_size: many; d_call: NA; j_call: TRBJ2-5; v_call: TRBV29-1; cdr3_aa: CSVEEGWTFPGETQYF; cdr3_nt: TGCAGCGTTGAAGAGGGGTGGACATTCCCCGGAGAGACCCAGTACTTC
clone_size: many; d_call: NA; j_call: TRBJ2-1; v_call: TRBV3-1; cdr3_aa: CASSQDRWNEQFF; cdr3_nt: TGTGCCAGCAGCCAAGATAGGTGGAATGAGCAGTTCTTC
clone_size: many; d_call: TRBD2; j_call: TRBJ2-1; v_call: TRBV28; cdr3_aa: CASTRSGGASYNEQFF; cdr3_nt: TGTGCCAGCACCCGTAGCGGGGGGGCCTCCTACAATGAGCAGTTCTTC
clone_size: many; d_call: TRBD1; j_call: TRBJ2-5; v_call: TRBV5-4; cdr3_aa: CASSLGAGGRETQYF; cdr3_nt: TGTGCCAGCAGCTTGGGAGCAGGGGGAAGGGAGACCCAGTACTTC
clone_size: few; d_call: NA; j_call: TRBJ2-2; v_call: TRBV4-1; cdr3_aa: CASSQVFQGWNTGELFF; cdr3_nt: TGCGCCAGCAGCCAAGTCTTTCAGGGTTGGAACACCGGGGAGCTGTTTTTT
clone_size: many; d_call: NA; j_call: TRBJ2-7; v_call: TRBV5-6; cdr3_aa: CASSSGPSYEQYF; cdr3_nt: TGTGCCAGCAGTTCCGGACCGTCCTACGAGCAGTACTTC
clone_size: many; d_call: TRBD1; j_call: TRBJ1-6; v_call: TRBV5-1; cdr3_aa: CASSGLQGDSPLHF; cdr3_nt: TGCGCCAGCAGCGGACTCCAGGGGGATTCACCCCTCCACTTT
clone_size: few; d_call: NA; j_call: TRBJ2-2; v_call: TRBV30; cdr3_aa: CACPRVGNTGELFF; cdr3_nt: TGTGCCTGTCCCAGGGTGGGGAACACCGGGGAGCTGTTTTTT
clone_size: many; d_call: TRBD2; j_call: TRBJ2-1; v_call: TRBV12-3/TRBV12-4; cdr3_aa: CASSPPSGSLIRAQFF; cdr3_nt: TGTGCCAGCAGCCCTCCAAGCGGGAGTCTGATCCGTGCGCAGTTCTTC
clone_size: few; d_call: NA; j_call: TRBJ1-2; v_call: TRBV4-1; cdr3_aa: CASSQYDGYTF; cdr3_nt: TGCGCCAGCAGCCAATATGACGGCTACACCTTC
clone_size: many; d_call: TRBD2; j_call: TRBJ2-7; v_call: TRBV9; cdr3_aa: CASSSVAGGTYEQYF; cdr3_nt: TGTGCCAGCAGCTCCGTAGCGGGAGGCACCTACGAGCAGTACTTC
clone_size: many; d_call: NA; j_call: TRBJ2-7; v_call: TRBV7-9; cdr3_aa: CASSFGREQYF; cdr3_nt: TGTGCCAGCAGCTTCGGACGCGAGCAGTACTTC
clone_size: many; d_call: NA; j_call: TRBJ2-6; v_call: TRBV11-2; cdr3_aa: CASSLQGLSSGANVLTF; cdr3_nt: TGTGCCAGCAGCTTACAGGGGTTGAGCTCTGGGGCCAACGTCCTGACTTTC